This TCR beta chain derives from a study of cytomegalovirus exposure and HLA in healthy donors. General observations from the study: Reportedly, cytomegalovirus status was diagnosed with high sensitivity and specificity. Prior analysis indicated that the majority of TCR beta V segments exhibited productivity approximately 87% or approximately 30% of the time. Most TCR sequences showed up rarely, but some public TCRs showed up in many donors.

This clone appeared a few times. Its antigen is still unknown. Both 60 Vbeta primers and 13 Jbeta primers went into the PCR. The protocol was immunoSEQ multiplex PCR, while the TCRdb copy is restricted to in-frame clones and leaves out a portion. In the table there are 85,000 to 100,000 clones, 55% to 75% of which are singletons. The V end was cut by 3 bases, the J end by 0 bases, with 5 bases between. The CDR3 has 13 residues. Germline V gene sequence: CDR1 SGHAT, CDR2 FQNNGV. The receptor was derived from a man aged 55 to 70 in good health and CMV-seronegative. The sequenced sample was PBMCs. The V and J genes are TRBV11-2 and TRBJ1-1; unclear D gene. The CDR3, as DNA: TGTGCCAGCAGCTTCACTGTGAACACTGAAGCTTTCTTT. Amino acid sequence: CASSFTVNTEAFF.